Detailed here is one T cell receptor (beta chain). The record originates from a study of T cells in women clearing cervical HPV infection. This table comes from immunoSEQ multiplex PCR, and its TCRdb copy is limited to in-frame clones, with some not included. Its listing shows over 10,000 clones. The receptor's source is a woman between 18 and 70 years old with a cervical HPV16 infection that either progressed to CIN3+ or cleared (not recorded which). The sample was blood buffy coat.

This CDR3 reads CASSPQGGASYEQYF. CDR3 bases read: TGCGCCAGCAGCCCCCAGGGGGGAGCCTCCTACGAG. The rearrangement uses TRBV5-1 and TRBJ2-7, with a possible D match to TRBD1 (7 bases). The read ends 3 residues before the CDR3 terminus; that terminus is restored from the germline J gene. The V gene's germline CDR1 is SGHRS and CDR2 YFSETQ. Trimming cost V 4 bases and J 0 bases, with 14 bases left between them. This CDR3 region has 15 residues.